What follows are 30 T cell receptor beta chains derived from one specimen sequenced in a study of molecular identifiers for immune sequencing clone quantification. Using its own MiXCR run on the PCR reads, TCRdb lists one record per CDR3 protein. The sample holds around 54,000 distinct CDR3 sequences, about 23% seen once. The source material was naive CD8+ T cells from blood, with Jurkat cell RNA spiked in. Subset defined: FACS-sorted CD8+CD4-CCR7+CD45RA+ naive T cells. These receptors all stem from a human donor in good health. Some libraries in this study had Jurkat cell RNA spiked in.

This clonotype was observed once. A much larger clone differs from this one at a single base, so this may be a read error. V and J are TRBV12-3 or TRBV12-4 and TRBJ1-1; 7 bases are shared with TRBD1. V trimming: 5 bases; J trimming: 3 bases; junction bases outside the gene matches: 12. The CDR3 extends over 16 amino acids. The CDR3 sequence is CASSLTSQGEYTEAFF. CDR3 coding DNA: TGTGCCAGCAGTCTCACATCCCAGGGGGAATACACTGAAGCTTTCTTT.

This clonotype was found many times. The chain couples TRBV20-1 to TRBJ1-1; no clear D gene. Germline loops: CDR1 DFQATT, CDR2 SNEGSKA (reference sequence). Trimming left V 4 bases short and J 0 bases short, with 9 bases between. CDR3 size: 13 residues. The CDR3 is CSAILGMNTEAFF. The CDR3, as DNA: TGCAGTGCTATTCTAGGAATGAACACTGAAGCTTTCTTT.

Remarks on this clonotype: With a much larger clone just one base away, this may be a read error. The chain joins TRBV5-3 to TRBJ2-1; D possibly corresponds to TRBD2 (6 bases). TRBV5-3 is labeled an ORF, and its function is uncertain. The CDR3 covers 12 residues. The V end lost 8 bases, the J end lost 9 bases, and 15 bases lay between the germline ends. The CDR3 sequence is CASETSSGEQFF. Written as DNA, the CDR3 is TGTGCCAGCGAGACTAGTTCCGGTGAGCAGTTCTTC.

This clonotype was counted between two and nine times. The chain uses TRBV19 and TRBJ2-6, with D hard to call. This CDR3 region has 15 residues. Per the germline V gene, CDR1 is LNHDA and CDR2 is SQIVND (reference sequence). The ends were cut back, 3 bases at V and 4 bases at J, with 10 bases in the middle. Written as DNA, the CDR3 is TGTGCCAGTAGTATTCCCACGGCCGGGGCCAACGTCCTGACTTTC. This codes for CASSIPTAGANVLTF.

This clonotype was counted many times. V and J are TRBV7-9 and TRBJ1-1; D gene ambiguous. Germline V gene sequence: CDR1 SEHNR, CDR2 FQNEAQ (reference sequence). CDR3 length equals 14 residues. The V end was cut by 1 base, the J end by 1 base, with 7 bases between. In nucleotides, the CDR3 is TGTGCCAGCAGCTTAGGATCTTCGAACACTGAAGCTTTCTTT. This codes for CASSLGSSNTEAFF. The full variable domain, completed using reference TRBV7-9 and TRBJ1-1, is DTGVSQNPRHKITKRGQNVTFRCDPISEHNRLYWYRQTLGQGPEFLTYFQNEAQLEKSRLLSDRFSAERPKGSFSTLEIQRTEQGDSAMYLCASSLGSSNTEAFFGQGTRLTVV.

Of note for this clonotype: One base away lies a much larger clone, so this may be a sequencing read error. The chain links TRBV6-5 to TRBJ2-7, with D tentatively TRBD1 or TRBD2 (5 bases each). CDR3 length equals 14 residues. Trimming cost V 0 bases and J 6 bases, with 12 bases left between them. Per the germline V gene, CDR1 is MNHEY and CDR2 is SVGAGI. CDR3 DNA sequence: TGTGCCAGCAGTTACTCGGGGGAATTGGGCGAGCAGTACTTC. Protein sequence: CASSYSGELGEQYF.

This chain joins TRBV10-3 and TRBJ2-7, with 10 bases matching TRBD1. Trimming removed 6 bases from V and 5 bases from J; junction bases left unmatched: 4. CDR3 length: 13 amino acids. Germline-derived CDR1 and CDR2 are ENHRY and SYGVKD. CDR3 region: CAISLDRGNEQYF. CDR3 DNA: TGTGCCATCAGCCTGGACAGGGGGAACGAGCAGTACTTC.

This clonotype was counted many times. V is TRBV6-5 and J is TRBJ1-6; D not resolved. Trimming pared 6 bases from V and 0 bases from J, leaving 12 bases between. This CDR3 comprises 16 residues. Germline CDR1 is MNHEY and CDR2 is SVGAGI. Written as DNA, the CDR3 is TGTGCCAGCAGCACCGGGCCAGCCTCCTATAATTCACCCCTCCACTTT. Its translation: CASSTGPASYNSPLHF.

This clonotype was observed at least ten times. The V call is TRBV3-1, the J call TRBJ2-5, with a weak D call TRBD2 (5 bases). V shed 4 bases and J shed 3 bases, with 12 bases lying between them. Germline CDR1 and CDR2: LGHDT and YNNKEL (reference sequence). The CDR3 sequence is 14 residues long. DNA for the CDR3: TGTGCCAGCAGCCTCCGGGAAATGAAAGAGACCCAGTACTTC. This translates into CASSLREMKETQYF.

On this clonotype: A read error may be the cause here, since a much bigger clone is one base away. This rearrangement joins TRBV12-3 or TRBV12-4 to TRBJ1-4; D is perhaps TRBD1 (6 bases). The length of the CDR3 is 14 residues. The V end lost 7 bases, the J end lost 5 bases, and 14 bases lay between the germline ends. CDR3 nucleotide sequence: TGTGCCAGCAACCGGGACAACGAGAATGAAAAACTGTTTTTT. Its translation: CASNRDNENEKLFF.

This clonotype was observed at least ten times. This chain links TRBV30 with TRBJ2-3; 7 bases line up with TRBD2. Germline CDR1 GTSNPN, CDR2 SVGIG (reference sequence). CDR3 length equals 16 residues. Trimming removed 0 bases from V and 2 bases from J; junction bases left unmatched: 8. CDR3 in DNA: TGTGCCTGGAGTGTACTCGGGCTAGCGGACACAGATACGCAGTATTTT. Translating it yields CAWSVLGLADTDTQYF.

This clonotype was detected many times. This chain joins TRBV12-3 or TRBV12-4 and TRBJ1-1, with D possibly matching TRBD1 (5 bases). Trimming left V 3 bases short and J 4 bases short, with 6 bases between. The CDR3 has 12 amino acids. CDR3 DNA: TGTGCCAGCAGTTTTGGGGGCACTGAAGCTTTCTTT. It translates to CASSFGGTEAFF.

This clonotype was seen repeatedly, ten times or more. The CDR3 sequence: CASRLLNQETQYF. CDR3 coding DNA: TGTGCCAGCAGGCTCCTGAATCAAGAGACCCAGTACTTC. The V call is TRBV7-9, the J call TRBJ2-5; D is undetermined. V was clipped by 6 bases and J by 2 bases, with 10 bases between them. Per the germline V gene, CDR1 is SEHNR and CDR2 is FQNEAQ (reference sequence). The CDR3 contains 13 residues.

This clonotype was seen repeatedly, ten times or more. V usage is TRBV19 and J usage is TRBJ2-7, with 9 bases identical to TRBD1. V lost 8 bases and J lost 3; bases outside the gene matches: 8. CDR1 is LNHDA, CDR2 SQIVND, per germline (reference sequence). There are 14 residues in the CDR3. CDR3: CASDPGTGIYEQYF. The CDR3, as DNA: TGTGCCAGTGACCCCGGGACAGGGATCTACGAGCAGTACTTC.

On this clonotype: A much larger clone lies a single base off, so this may be a read error. The rearrangement links TRBV6-5 to TRBJ2-4; D unclear. Germline CDR1 is MNHEY and CDR2 is SVGAGI. The CDR3 is 15 amino acids. The CDR3 nucleotides are TGTGCCAGCCTCCGGAAGTTTTTTGCCAAAGACATTCAGTACTTC. It specifies CASLRKFFAKDIQYF.

As concerns this clonotype: This sequence may be a read error, since a much larger clone differs from it by one base. Here the CDR3 omits its conserved ending phenylalanine or tryptophan, so a read error is the likely source. The chain joins TRBV4-1 to TRBJ2-7, with D perhaps matching TRBD1 (5 bases). V was trimmed by 0 bases and J by 3 bases, leaving 9 bases between them. The V gene's germline CDR1 is MGHRA and CDR2 YSYEKL. This CDR3 contains 14 residues. CDR3 bases: TGCGCCAGCAGCCAAGAACCCGACAGCTACGAGCAGTACATC. It specifies CASSQEPDSYEQYI.

For this clonotype: A much larger clone lies one base from this, so it may be a read error. This rearrangement joins TRBV7-9 to TRBJ2-2, with D possibly being TRBD1 (6 bases). Germline CDR1 is SEHNR and CDR2 is FQNEAQ (reference sequence). The CDR3 loop spans 14 amino acids. V lost 10 bases to trimming and J lost 3 bases, with 15 bases between them. The CDR3 coding sequence is TGTGCCACGAACCGGGACAATCACACCGGGGAGCTGTTTTTT. It codes for CATNRDNHTGELFF.

The CDR3 region is CASSSSRTYEQYF. In nucleotides, the CDR3 is TGTGCCAGTAGCTCGAGTAGGACCTACGAGCAGTACTTC. The rearrangement joins TRBV19 to TRBJ2-7, with D uncertain. Per germline, CDR1 LNHDA and CDR2 SQIVND (reference sequence). Trimming cost V 6 bases and J 2 bases, with 11 bases left between them. CDR3 length: 13 amino acids.

To note about this clonotype: A single base separates this from a much larger clone, so it may be a read error. The V and J genes are TRBV4-1 and TRBJ1-1, with TRBD1 as a possible D gene (5 bases). Germline CDR1 and CDR2: MGHRA and YSYEKL. The CDR3 consists of 15 residues. V dropped 0 bases and J dropped 4 bases, with 12 bases sitting between them. The CDR3 reads CASSQDGGGPTEAFF. CDR3 nucleotides: TGCGCCAGCAGCCAAGATGGCGGGGGACCCACTGAAGCTTTCTTT.

Comment on this clonotype: This may be a read error, as it is one base from a much larger clone. V and J are TRBV19 and TRBJ2-2; D possibly uses TRBD1 or TRBD2 (6 bases each). Germline V gene sequence: CDR1 LNHDA, CDR2 SQIVND (reference sequence). CDR3 length: 15 residues. CDR3 sequence: CASSIGTGTTGGLFF. CDR3 bases: TGTGCCAGTAGTATTGGTACAGGGACCACCGGGGGGCTGTTTTTT.

This clonotype was detected many times. The chain links TRBV2 to TRBJ1-5; a weak D match, TRBD1 (6 bases). CDR3 length equals 14 residues. Germline V gene lookup returns CDR1 SNHLY and CDR2 FYNNEI. V dropped 4 bases and J dropped 4 bases, with 11 bases sitting between them. The CDR3 region is CASSAEGGNQPQHF. CDR3 bases: TGTGCCAGCAGTGCCGAAGGGGGGAATCAGCCCCAGCATTTT.

As for this clonotype: This clone may be a read error of a much larger clone one base away. The conserved closing phenylalanine or tryptophan is absent in this CDR3, likely reflecting a read error. The rearrangement uses TRBV6-5 and TRBJ1-5, with D possibly matching TRBD1 (5 bases). Germline assignment: CDR1 MNHEY and CDR2 SVGAGI. The CDR3 consists of 14 residues. V was shortened by 0 bases and J by 5 bases, with 8 bases between the two germline ends. CDR3 sequence (DNA): TGTGCCAGCAGTTACTCGGGGCGGGATCAGCCCCAGCATTCT. Translated: CASSYSGRDQPQHS.

This clonotype was observed a few times. This rearrangement joins TRBV4-2 to TRBJ1-5; 12 positions match TRBD1. The CDR3 runs 20 residues. After removal of 0 bases from V and 5 bases from J, the junction contained 14 bases not matched to a gene. Germline V gene sequence: CDR1 LGHNA, CDR2 YNFKEQ. The CDR3 region is CASSQEGRLPGQGADQPQHF. Written as DNA, the CDR3 is TGTGCCAGCAGCCAAGAGGGCCGTCTCCCGGGACAGGGGGCTGATCAGCCCCAGCATTTT.

This clonotype was counted at least ten times. The gene calls are TRBV11-2 and TRBJ2-3; 12 bases match TRBD2. CDR1 and CDR2 (germline): SGHAT, FQNNGV. The CDR3 sequence is 17 residues long. The V segment lost 1 base and the J segment 6 bases; nucleotides outside the gene matches: 8. The CDR3 DNA reads as TGTGCCAGCAGCTTAGTTGAGACTAGCGGGAGACACGATACGCAGTATTTT. Residues: CASSLVETSGRHDTQYF.

This clonotype was seen repeatedly, ten times or more. The chain couples TRBV4-2 to TRBJ1-1, with D maybe TRBD1 (5 bases). CDR3 length: 16 residues. Germline lookup yields CDR1 LGHNA and CDR2 YNFKEQ. V lost 1 base and J 0 bases, leaving 12 bases between the germline ends. The CDR3 sequence is CASSQVGSGMNTEAFF. The CDR3 region has the DNA TGTGCCAGCAGCCAAGTCGGATCAGGGATGAACACTGAAGCTTTCTTT.

The CDR3 loop reads CSALAGGSYEQYF. The CDR3 region has the DNA TGCAGTGCACTGGCGGGAGGGTCCTACGAGCAGTACTTC. The J gene is TRBJ2-7, the V gene TRBV20-1; TRBD2 matches at 9 bases. CDR3 size: 13 residues. Looked up from germline, CDR1 is DFQATT and CDR2 is SNEGSKA (reference sequence). V gave up 6 bases and J gave up 1 base; unmatched junction bases: 4.

This clonotype was observed many times. The CDR3 DNA reads as TGTGCCAGCAGCTTTGCAGTCTCTGGAAACACCATATATTTT. It translates to CASSFAVSGNTIYF. The chain recombines TRBV7-9 with TRBJ1-3, with D uncertain. The CDR3 runs to 14 residues. Germline V lookup: CDR1 SEHNR, CDR2 FQNEAQ (reference sequence). The V end lost 3 bases, the J end lost 0 bases, and 6 bases lay between the germline ends.

As regards this clonotype: A much larger clone is a single base away; this may be a read error. The chain recombines TRBV7-2 with TRBJ2-3; 7 bases agree with TRBD2. The trim removed 5 bases at V and 4 bases at J, leaving 9 bases unmatched. The CDR3 loop spans 15 amino acids. The germline CDR1 and CDR2 sequences are SGHTA and FQGNSA. The CDR3 region is CASSTTQTSADTQYF. DNA for the CDR3: TGTGCCAGCAGCACTACCCAAACTAGCGCAGATACGCAGTATTTT. The whole variable domain, remainder taken from reference TRBV7-2 and TRBJ2-3, is GAGVSQSPSNKVTEKGKDVELRCDPISGHTALYWYRQSLGQGLEFLIYFQGNSAPDKSGLPSDRFSAERTGGSVSTLTIQRTQQEDSAVYLCASSTTQTSADTQYFGPGTRLTVL.

There are many counts of this clonotype. This chain uses TRBV4-2 with TRBJ2-3; TRBD1 matches 7 bases. The CDR3 length is 13 residues. Per germline, CDR1 LGHNA and CDR2 YNFKEQ. The V gene end was trimmed by 8 bases and the J gene end by 2 bases; junction bases not matched to a gene: 4. The CDR3, as DNA: TGTGCCAGCCGGGACAGTTTCACAGATACGCAGTATTTT. This encodes CASRDSFTDTQYF.

V gene TRBV7-9 combines with J gene TRBJ2-7, with D perhaps being TRBD1 or TRBD2 (5 bases each). Germline lookup yields CDR1 SEHNR and CDR2 FQNEAQ (reference sequence). The CDR3 loop spans 18 amino acids. The V end was cut by 1 base, the J end by 0 bases, with 19 bases between. The CDR3 nucleotides read TGTGCCAGCAGCTTAGTATGGCCTACGAGGGGTATCTCCTACGAGCAGTACTTC. Translated: CASSLVWPTRGISYEQYF.